The next 25 T cell receptor beta chains were all read from a single sample in a study of molecular identifiers for immune sequencing clone quantification. One entry per CDR3 protein, called by TCRdb with MiXCR from the PCR reads. The data show 400,000 to 600,000 distinct CDR3 sequences, with over 20% seen just once and 0.84% held by the top ten. Sequencing was carried out using naive CD8+ T cells from blood, with Jurkat cell RNA spiked in. Subset described: FACS-sorted CD8+CD4-CCR7+CD45RA+ naive T cells. The receptors here all came from a human donor in good health. Some libraries in this study had Jurkat cell RNA spiked in.

This clonotype was recorded at least ten times. V is TRBV12-3 or TRBV12-4 and J is TRBJ1-1, with D perhaps TRBD1 (6 bases). The CDR3 runs 15 residues. Between the trimmed V and J ends, which lost 1 base and 1 base, there was a span of 10 bases. The CDR3 DNA reads TGTGCCAGCAGTTTAGGTCCAGGGGCGAACACTGAAGCTTTCTTT. Protein sequence: CASSLGPGANTEAFF.

To note about this clonotype: This clone may be a read error of a much larger clone one base away. This chain joins TRBV5-4 and TRBJ1-1; D is perhaps TRBD1 (6 bases). The CDR3 loop spans 15 amino acids. The V gene lost 4 bases and the J gene lost 3 bases, with 16 bases spanning the gap. Germline CDR1 SGHNT, CDR2 YYREEE (reference sequence). The CDR3 DNA reads as TGTGCCAGCAGCCCGGGGGCTGGGGTGTACACTGAAGCTTTCTTT. It specifies CASSPGAGVYTEAFF. Full variable domain (rest looked up from reference TRBV5-4 and TRBJ1-1): ETGVTQSPTHLIKTRGQQVTLRCSSQSGHNTVSWYQQALGQGPQFIFQYYREEENGRGNFPPRFSGLQFPNYSSELNVNALELDDSALYLCASSPGAGVYTEAFFGQGTRLTVV.

In DNA form, the CDR3 reads TGTGCCAGCAGTTACGCGGGCCCGGGCTACACCTTC. Protein sequence: CASSYAGPGYTF. This chain uses TRBV6-2 or TRBV6-3 with TRBJ1-2; D uncertain. This CDR3 region has 12 residues. V was cut by 2 bases and J by 8 bases, with 9 bases left in between. Germline assignment: CDR1 MNHEY and CDR2 SVGEGT.

In regard to this clonotype: This is likely a read error, given that the CDR3 carries no conserved phenylalanine or tryptophan at its end. The J gene is TRBJ2-7, the V gene TRBV19, with TRBD1 matching 7 bases. The germline gives CDR1 LNHDA, CDR2 SQIVND (reference sequence). The CDR3 runs to 14 residues. Trimming took 6 bases from V and 0 from J; bases not matched to a gene: 5. The CDR3 DNA reads TGTGCCAGTAGCCCCGGGACAGCCTCCTACGAGCAGTACATC. Translating it yields CASSPGTASYEQYI.

The chain uses TRBV4-2 and TRBJ2-2; D might be TRBD1 (6 bases). The CDR3 is 15 amino acids. V lost 4 bases to trimming and J lost 0 bases, with 9 bases between them. CDR1 is LGHNA and CDR2 is YNFKEQ in the germline V gene. The CDR3 DNA is TGTGCCAGCAGCCGTCGACAGGCGAACACCGGGGAGCTGTTTTTT. Translating gives CASSRRQANTGELFF.

This rearrangement joins TRBV9 to TRBJ2-3, with D perhaps matching TRBD1 or TRBD2 (5 bases each). CDR1 and CDR2 from the germline V gene are SGDLS and YYNGEE. The CDR3 totals 19 residues. V was clipped by 3 bases and J by 4 bases, with 27 bases between them. The CDR3 is CASSALRGILGPPPDTQYF. The CDR3 DNA reads TGTGCCAGCAGCGCCTTACGGGGCATACTAGGCCCTCCCCCAGATACGCAGTATTTT.

This clonotype turned up a few times. V and J are TRBV30 and TRBJ2-3, with TRBD2 as a possible D gene (6 bases). Per the germline V gene, CDR1 is GTSNPN and CDR2 is SVGIG (reference sequence). The CDR3 has 13 residues. Between the trimmed V and J ends, which lost 4 bases and 0 bases, there was a span of 8 bases. As DNA, the CDR3 is TGTGCCTGGACAGGGACTAGCACAGATACGCAGTATTTT. Encoded protein: CAWTGTSTDTQYF.

This clonotype showed up many times. This sequence joins TRBV6-5 and TRBJ1-2; 8 bases agree with TRBD1. This CDR3 contains 13 residues. V shed 8 bases and J 2 bases; nucleotides not matched to a gene: 4. Germline V gene sequence: CDR1 MNHEY, CDR2 SVGAGI. As DNA, the CDR3 is TGTGCCAGCGCAGGGGGCGCCAACTATGGCTACACCTTC. Protein sequence: CASAGGANYGYTF.

This clonotype was picked up a small number of times. The chain couples TRBV6-4 to TRBJ1-6; D gene unclear. Germline V gene lookup returns CDR1 MRHNA and CDR2 SNTAGT. V was pared by 2 bases and J by 7 bases, with 6 bases between. This CDR3 has 13 residues. CDR3 in amino acids: CASSDTWNSPLHF. The CDR3 region has the DNA TGTGCCAGCAGTGACACTTGGAATTCACCCCTCCACTTT.

There are a few counts of this clonotype. The chain couples TRBV27 to TRBJ2-7; 7 bases are a match to TRBD2. Per the germline V gene, CDR1 is MNHEY and CDR2 is SMNVEV (reference sequence). The CDR3 sequence is 14 residues long. Trimming at V came to 3 bases and at J to 3 bases, leaving 5 bases not matched to a gene. The DNA for the CDR3 is TGTGCCAGCAGTTTTGGTTGGGGGGGCTACGAGCAGTACTTC. Translated, it gives CASSFGWGGYEQYF.

As concerns this clonotype: The germline gene is not matched at one end of the junction; a read error may be the cause. This chain links TRBV27 with TRBJ2-5, with a weak D call TRBD2 (6 bases). The CDR3 is 12 amino acids. CDR1 and CDR2 from the germline V gene are MNHEY and SMNVEV (reference sequence). CDR3 in amino acids: CSSSSAGETQYF. CDR3 sequence (DNA): TGTTCCAGCAGTTCAGCGGGTGAGACCCAGTACTTC.

This clonotype appeared a few times. This chain joins TRBV19 and TRBJ1-6, with D maybe TRBD1 (6 bases). Trimming took off 3 bases at V and 8 bases at J, with 8 bases between the two ends. Looked up from germline, CDR1 is LNHDA and CDR2 is SQIVND (reference sequence). The CDR3 consists of 13 residues. The CDR3 sequence is CASSMTGDSPLHF. In DNA, the CDR3 is TGTGCCAGTAGTATGACAGGTGATTCACCCCTCCACTTT.

This chain links TRBV5-6 with TRBJ2-7; 9 nucleotides agree with TRBD1. V dropped 4 bases and J dropped 5; count of bases not matched to a gene: 7. CDR1 is SGHDT, CDR2 YYEEEE, per germline. This CDR3 is built from 14 residues. The CDR3 nucleotides are TGTGCCAGCAGCCAGGGACAGGGTTTCGACGAGCAGTACTTC. Residues: CASSQGQGFDEQYF.

The chain couples TRBV7-8 to TRBJ1-1; tentative D call: TRBD1 (5 bases). This CDR3 region has 15 residues. The ends were cut back, 5 bases at V and 1 base at J, with 14 bases in the middle. The V gene's germline CDR1 is SGHVS and CDR2 FQNEAQ. The CDR3 region has the DNA TGTGCCAGCAGCATCTCACTGACAGAGAACACTGAAGCTTTCTTT. Its protein is CASSISLTENTEAFF.

This clonotype was recorded at least ten times. The rearrangement joins TRBV4-1 to TRBJ1-6; 7 bases are a match to TRBD1. The CDR3 loop spans 16 amino acids. Trimming took 4 bases from V and 7 from J; bases not matched to a gene: 10. Per the germline V gene, CDR1 is MGHRA and CDR2 is YSYEKL. The CDR3 spells CASSRTTGLENSPLHF. The CDR3, as DNA: TGCGCCAGCAGCCGTACGACAGGGCTAGAGAATTCACCCCTCCACTTT.

In its sample, this clonotype was seen many times. The rearrangement uses TRBV19 and TRBJ2-3; 7 bases agree with TRBD2. Germline-derived CDR1 and CDR2 are LNHDA and SQIVND (reference sequence). The CDR3 has 13 amino acids. The junction had 7 bases not matched to a gene; V was cut back by 2 bases and J by 11 bases. In DNA, the CDR3 is TGTGCCAGTAGTATAATTTCGGGGGGTGAGCAGTATTTT. It is translated as CASSIISGGEQYF.

V is TRBV23-1 and J is TRBJ1-5; the D is unclear. TRBV23-1 is filed as an ORF, its function uncertain. This CDR3 is 17 amino acids long. The V gene lost 0 bases and the J gene lost 2 bases, with 14 bases spanning the gap. The CDR3 here is CASSQSATPVGNQPQHF. In DNA, the CDR3 is TGCGCCAGCAGTCAATCGGCCACCCCCGTTGGCAATCAGCCCCAGCATTTT.

In regard to this clonotype: This may be a read error: a much more frequent sequence differs by one nucleotide. This rearrangement joins TRBV20-1 to TRBJ2-7; either TRBD1 or TRBD2 may fit D (5 bases each). The length of the CDR3 is 15 residues. Germline CDR1 is DFQATT and CDR2 is SNEGSKA (reference sequence). Trimming shortened V by 5 bases and J by 11 bases, and 28 bases separated the two germline ends. DNA for the CDR3: TGCAGTGCTGGGGACGAGCTTTCAGGTCTATCTACGGAGTACTTC. Its protein is CSAGDELSGLSTEYF.

For this clonotype: A much larger clonotype is one base distant, so this may be a read error. The chain carries TRBV28 and TRBJ1-1; D might be TRBD1 (5 bases). The CDR3 is 13 residues long. Germline CDR1 is MDHEN and CDR2 is SYDVKM. V dropped 10 bases and J dropped 0 bases, with 12 bases sitting between them. CDR3 DNA sequence: TGTGCCACATCCGACAGAGTGAACACTGAAGCTTTCTTT. Translation: CATSDRVNTEAFF.

This clonotype was observed a few times. The chain employs TRBV16 and TRBJ1-3; D gene uncertain. The CDR3 extends over 17 amino acids. The V end lost 4 bases, the J end lost 0 bases, and 16 bases lay between the germline ends. From germline, CDR1 is KGHSY and CDR2 FQNENV. The CDR3 here is CASSPPGAYISGNTIYF. CDR3 DNA: TGTGCCAGCAGCCCCCCCGGTGCTTACATCTCTGGAAACACCATATATTTT.

The chain recombines TRBV2 with TRBJ1-4; no firm D call. Trimming removed 3 bases at V and 2 bases at J, with 13 bases between. Germline lookup yields CDR1 SNHLY and CDR2 FYNNEI. The CDR3 totals 16 residues. CDR3 in amino acids: CASSDKGVGTNEKLFF. The CDR3 bases are TGTGCCAGCAGTGACAAGGGTGTCGGGACTAATGAAAAACTGTTTTTT.

This clonotype was detected only a few times. The chain uses TRBV5-1 and TRBJ2-1; 8 bases line up with TRBD1. Per the germline V gene, CDR1 is SGHRS and CDR2 is YFSETQ. The CDR3 contains 14 residues. V trimming: 7 bases; J trimming: 8 bases; junction bases outside the gene matches: 11. Written as DNA, the CDR3 is TGCGCCAGCTTCCCAGACAGGGGTAGCGATGAGCAGTTCTTC. Its translation is CASFPDRGSDEQFF.

As DNA, the CDR3 is TGTGCCAGCAGTCCTCCGTCCCCGGGACTAGCGGGAGTGGACGGGGAGCTGTTTTTT. Translated, it gives CASSPPSPGLAGVDGELFF. The chain couples TRBV28 to TRBJ2-2, with TRBD2 identical over 14 bases. Germline-derived CDR1 and CDR2 are MDHEN and SYDVKM. The J segment lost 7 bases and the V segment lost 5 bases, leaving 15 bases of the junction unmatched. The CDR3 is 19 residues long. Complete variable domain (other parts from reference TRBV28 and TRBJ2-2): DVKVTQSSRYLVKRTGEKVFLECVQDMDHENMFWYRQDPGLGLRLIYFSYDVKMKEKGDIPEGYSVSREKKERFSLILESASTNQTSMYLCASSPPSPGLAGVDGELFFGEGSRLTVL.

This clonotype was found a few times. This chain uses TRBV9 with TRBJ1-2; D is ambiguous. V was trimmed by 0 bases and J by 4 bases, leaving 16 bases between them. Per the germline V gene, CDR1 is SGDLS and CDR2 is YYNGEE. This CDR3 comprises 16 residues. CDR3 residues: CASSVGAPASAYGYTF. In DNA, the CDR3 is TGTGCCAGCAGCGTAGGTGCCCCCGCCAGTGCCTATGGCTACACCTTC.

This clonotype was seen ten or more times. This chain links TRBV29-1 with TRBJ2-7; 8 positions match TRBD1. The CDR3 totals 14 residues. CDR1 and CDR2 from the germline V gene are SQVTM and ANQGSEA. V lost 7 bases, J lost 6 bases, and 14 bases stayed unmatched. The CDR3 DNA sequence: TGCAGCGCCCTACCCGGACAGGGTCGAGGCGAGCAGTACTTC. Translation: CSALPGQGRGEQYF.